Below, 20 T cell receptor beta chains from the same sample are listed, as sequenced in a study of cytomegalovirus exposure and HLA in healthy donors. Primers included in the PCR were 60 Vbeta and 13 Jbeta primers. The repertoire was sequenced with immunoSEQ multiplex PCR; TCRdb's copy has only in-frame clones and lacks some. In the table there are approximately 170,000 clones, 75% of which are singletons. Material: PBMCs. The source is a male donor in good health and CMV-seronegative.

The chain uses TRBV4-2 and TRBJ1-5; perhaps TRBD1 as D (5 bases). Trimming stripped 1 base from V and 0 bases from J, with 13 bases between. The germline V gene has CDR1 LGHNA and CDR2 YNFKEQ. The CDR3 spans 17 residues. The CDR3 DNA follows: TGTGCCAGCAGCCAAGTGGCGCAGGGCCATAGCAATCAGCCCCAGCATTTT. Encoded protein: CASSQVAQGHSNQPQHF.

This clone was observed a handful of times. The rearrangement joins TRBV19 to TRBJ1-1; D unresolved. There are 16 residues in the CDR3. V gave up 3 bases and J gave up 0 bases, with 14 bases separating them. Germline CDR1 reads LNHDA; CDR2 reads SQIVND (reference sequence). The CDR3 sequence: CASSILGGWMNTEAFF. As DNA, the CDR3 is TGTGCCAGTAGTATTTTGGGAGGTTGGATGAACACTGAAGCTTTCTTT.

CDR3 DNA: TGTGCCAGCAGTCGTAGCGGGGGGGAATACAATGAGCAGTTCTTC. Translated, it gives CASSRSGGEYNEQFF. This chain links TRBV2 with TRBJ2-1; TRBD2 agrees at 11 bases. CDR1 is SNHLY, CDR2 FYNNEI, per germline. With 5 bases clipped from V and 4 bases from J, the junction kept 4 bases outside the gene matches. The length of the CDR3 is 15 residues.

About this clone: Other nucleotide sequences in the sample specify the same CDR3. The V gene is TRBV10-3, the J gene TRBJ2-3; D is ambiguous. Germline loops: CDR1 ENHRY, CDR2 SYGVKD. The CDR3 spans 14 residues. V was pared by 0 bases and J by 6 bases, with 10 bases between. CDR3 residues: CAISESQVTDTQYF. The CDR3, as DNA: TGTGCCATCAGTGAGTCCCAGGTCACGGATACGCAGTATTTT.

Regarding this clone: This specimen includes other DNA sequences encoding the same CDR3. J is TRBJ1-1 and V is TRBV7-9; TRBD1 matches at 7 bases. Germline CDR1 SEHNR, CDR2 FQNEAQ (reference sequence). With 2 bases clipped from V and 5 bases from J, the junction kept 5 bases outside the gene matches. The CDR3 runs to 14 residues. The DNA for the CDR3 is TGTGCCAGCAGCTTAAGAGACAGGGCGACTGAAGCTTTCTTT. Its translation: CASSLRDRATEAFF.

The chain employs TRBV9 and TRBJ1-4; 8 nucleotides agree with TRBD1. V lost 3 bases and J lost 8; bases outside the gene matches: 12. Per germline, CDR1 SGDLS and CDR2 YYNGEE. The CDR3 has 16 amino acids. The CDR3 DNA sequence: TGTGCCAGCAGCGCGGGACAGGAGATACCGACCGAAAAACTGTTTTTT. It translates to CASSAGQEIPTEKLFF. Supplemented by reference TRBV9 and TRBJ1-4, the full variable domain reads DSGVTQTPKHLITATGQRVTLRCSPRSGDLSVYWYQQSLDQGLQFLIQYYNGEERAKGNILERFSAQQFPDLHSELNLSSLELGDSALYFCASSAGQEIPTEKLFFGSGTQLSVL.

This chain joins TRBV11-3 and TRBJ2-1, with 7 positions matching TRBD2. Germline V lookup: CDR1 SGHNT, CDR2 YENEEA. The CDR3 spans 16 residues. V was clipped by 5 bases and J by 7 bases; unmatched bases: 14. The CDR3 DNA sequence: TGTGCCAGCAGCGGGGGGGGTGGGGCCGTTAGGAATGAGCAGTTCTTC. As protein: CASSGGGGAVRNEQFF.

The chain is built from TRBV4-1 and TRBJ2-3; D possibly corresponds to TRBD2 (5 bases). The CDR3 runs to 16 residues. Germline lookup yields CDR1 MGHRA and CDR2 YSYEKL. V shed 0 bases and J shed 4 bases, with 14 bases lying between them. The CDR3 coding sequence is TGCGCCAGCAGCCAAGATTCGAGAGGGTTCTCAGATACGCAGTATTTT. This translates into CASSQDSRGFSDTQYF.

The chain links TRBV10-2 to TRBJ2-7, with a weak D call TRBD2 (6 bases). The CDR3 is made up of 15 amino acids. Trimming removed 2 bases at V and 5 bases at J, with 16 bases between. CDR1 and CDR2 (germline): WSHSY, SAAADI. The CDR3 DNA reads as TGCGCCAGCAGTGAGGGTTGGCGGGGAGATGACGAGCAGTACTTC. It encodes CASSEGWRGDDEQYF.

The chain is built from TRBV7-3 and TRBJ2-1, with a tentative D call TRBD1 (6 bases). With 1 base removed from V and 0 bases from J, the gap between germline ends came to 7 bases. The germline V gene encodes CDR1 SGHTA and CDR2 FQGTGA. This CDR3 spans 15 amino acids. The CDR3 reads CASSLNRASYNEQFF. In DNA form, the CDR3 reads TGTGCCAGCAGCTTAAACAGGGCCTCCTACAATGAGCAGTTCTTC.

The rearrangement uses TRBV5-4 and TRBJ1-2; TRBD1 is a possible D gene (6 bases). Per the germline V gene, CDR1 is SGHNT and CDR2 is YYREEE (reference sequence). The ends were cut back, 1 base at V and 6 bases at J, with 13 bases in the middle. This CDR3 has 14 amino acids. The CDR3 coding sequence is TGTGCCAGCAGCTTGCAGGGGAATTCGGATGGCTACACCTTC. Protein: CASSLQGNSDGYTF.

This chain connects TRBV5-1 to TRBJ1-1, with D possibly TRBD1 on 6 matching bases. V lost 0 bases and J 6 bases, leaving 12 bases between the germline ends. The CDR3 runs 14 residues. CDR1 is SGHRS and CDR2 is YFSETQ in the germline V gene. The CDR3 nucleotides read TGCGCCAGCAGCTTGGAAGGGGGTAACGCTGAAGCTTTCTTT. This translates into CASSLEGGNAEAFF.

The rearrangement joins TRBV5-6 to TRBJ2-1; tentatively, D is TRBD1 (6 bases). The germline V and J ends were trimmed by 0 bases and 6 bases, with 13 bases remaining between them. The CDR3 has 15 residues. Germline V gene sequence: CDR1 SGHDT, CDR2 YYEEEE. The CDR3 nucleotides are TGTGCCAGCAGCTTGGCCCTGACAGGTTTCAATGAGCAGTTCTTC. Protein product: CASSLALTGFNEQFF.

The chain couples TRBV5-1 to TRBJ2-1; the D gene is possibly TRBD2 (6 bases). The CDR3 length is 15 residues. Trimming pared 4 bases from V and 0 bases from J, leaving 11 bases between. Germline CDR1 and CDR2: SGHRS and YFSETQ. CDR3: CASSPSSDSYNEQFF. The DNA of the CDR3 is TGCGCCAGCAGCCCCTCTAGCGACTCCTACAATGAGCAGTTCTTC.

This clone occurred a few times. The chain carries TRBV10-3 and TRBJ1-1; TRBD1 aligns across 8 bases. Germline V CDR1 and CDR2: ENHRY, SYGVKD. This CDR3 region has 14 residues. Losses at the gene ends were 6 bases for V and 0 bases for J; bases not matched to a gene: 3. In DNA form, the CDR3 reads TGTGCCATCAGGGGGACAGGAATGAACACTGAAGCTTTCTTT. Protein: CAIRGTGMNTEAFF.

This clone was seen a few times. The chain recombines TRBV7-3 with TRBJ2-3, with 8 bases matching TRBD2. Germline V lookup: CDR1 SGHTA, CDR2 FQGTGA. The junction had 13 bases not matched to a gene; V was cut back by 0 bases and J by 5 bases. The CDR3 loop spans 18 amino acids. CDR3 in amino acids: CASSLTGGPAGEVDTQYF. CDR3 nucleotide sequence: TGTGCCAGCAGCTTAACGGGAGGGCCAGCGGGGGAGGTAGATACGCAGTATTTT.

A few counts support this clone. V gene TRBV6-5 combines with J gene TRBJ2-3; 9 bases agree with TRBD1. J lost 2 bases, V lost 1 base, and 4 bases had no gene match. CDR1 is MNHEY, CDR2 SVGAGI, per germline. This CDR3 comprises 16 residues. CDR3 sequence reads: CASSYFGQGPTDTQYF. The DNA for the CDR3 is TGTGCCAGCAGTTACTTCGGACAGGGGCCCACAGATACGCAGTATTTT.

V usage is TRBV5-1 and J usage is TRBJ1-5, with 7 nucleotides matching TRBD1. Germline V gives CDR1 SGHRS, CDR2 YFSETQ. The trim removed 2 bases at V and 7 bases at J, leaving 6 bases unmatched. CDR3 length: 14 amino acids. This CDR3 is CASSLYRGGQPQHF. The DNA of the CDR3 is TGCGCCAGCAGCTTATACAGGGGAGGCCAGCCCCAGCATTTT.

The chain is built from TRBV4-3 and TRBJ1-1; D remains unclear. Per the germline V gene, CDR1 is LGHNA and CDR2 is YSLEER. V lost 4 bases and J 0 bases, leaving 12 bases between the germline ends. CDR3 length equals 15 residues. CDR3 sequence (DNA): TGCGCCAGCAGCCCCGGAGGACTCATGAACACTGAAGCTTTCTTT. Its translation is CASSPGGLMNTEAFF.

The chain is built from TRBV6-5 and TRBJ2-3; D is uncertain. This CDR3 spans 14 amino acids. CDR1 MNHEY and CDR2 SVGAGI come from the germline V gene. V was pared by 7 bases and J by 1 base, with 12 bases between. In DNA, the CDR3 is TGTGCCAGCACTCCTGGCCAAGGCACAGATACGCAGTATTTT. Translated: CASTPGQGTDTQYF.